This T cell receptor beta chain was profiled in a study of beta chain features in type 1 diabetes. Study-wide findings and caveats: VDJ junctions in type 1 diabetes patients carried more deletions and fewer insertions. In all four CD4+ subsets, TCRB CDR3 length was significantly, moderately reduced in type 1 diabetes. The naive, central memory and Treg TCRB repertoires of patients appeared to be more similar to one another than those of healthy donors.

Of the isolated RNA, all was reverse transcribed, and so the sequenced material was expressed TCRB transcripts. Using immunoSEQ multiplex PCR, the repertoire was profiled, and TCRdb retains in-frame clones only, with some absent. There are around 300,000 clones in the sample; about 15% occur only once, and 0.015% to 0.017% lies in the top ten. CDR3 size: 12 residues. Germline V gene sequence: CDR1 SEHNR, CDR2 FQNEAQ (reference sequence). CD4+ naive, central memory, regulatory and stem cell-like memory cells were sorted via CD45RO/CCR7/CD25/CD127/CD95/CD27. With respect to this clone: Its antigen is undetermined.

The sequencing input was naive CD4+ T cells from blood. The source of this sequence is a man younger than 30 with type 1 diabetes. The V and J genes are TRBV7-9 and TRBJ1-1; D is perhaps TRBD1 (5 bases). The chain's CDR3 is CDWSRADTEAFF. CDR3 DNA sequence: TGTGATTGGAGCAGGGCAGACACTGAAGCTTTCTTT.